Each of the 15 T cell receptor beta chains below was sequenced from the same sample in a study of T cells expressing NK-cell markers. TCRdb re-called the 5' RACE reads; one entry per CDR3 protein, DNA not given. The sample table includes more than 120,000 distinct CDR3 sequences. The sequenced material came from blood T cells: a sorted CD56 or NKG2C T cell subset, CD4+ or CD8+ T cells, or bulk PBMC T cells (not recorded which). The source of these receptors is a man aged 18 to 30 in good health.

The chain is built from TRBV5-1 and TRBJ2-1. This CDR3 comprises 18 residues. Germline V gene lookup returns CDR1 SGHRS and CDR2 YFSETQ. The chain's CDR3 is CASSASEVRIFSYNEQFF.

The chain joins TRBV6-5 to TRBJ2-1; without DNA, the TCRdb call of TRBD1 cannot be checked. The germline gives CDR1 MNHEY, CDR2 SVGAGI. CDR3 size: 14 residues. CDR3 in amino acids: CASSYSPGVGEQFF.

The rearrangement links TRBV6-4 to TRBJ1-5; TCRdb calls TRBD1, which cannot be checked without DNA. The CDR3 sequence is 14 residues long. CDR1 and CDR2 from the germline V gene are MRHNA and SNTAGT. The CDR3 here is CASSEGQGNQPQHF.

The rearrangement joins TRBV6-6 to TRBJ2-7; the TRBD1 assignment by TCRdb is unverifiable without DNA. This CDR3 has 12 amino acids. Germline V lookup: CDR1 MNHNY, CDR2 SVGAGI (reference sequence). The CDR3 loop reads CASGEGTNEQYF.

The rearrangement joins TRBV6-1 to TRBJ2-7; TCRdb's D gene call, TRBD2, goes unchecked for lack of DNA. CDR3 length: 13 amino acids. The germline V gene encodes CDR1 MNHNS and CDR2 SASEGT. The CDR3 sequence is CAIRGGQNYEQYF.

The chain has TRBV5-1 and TRBJ2-4; absent DNA, TCRdb's TRBD1 call cannot be checked. The CDR3 totals 16 residues. Germline loops: CDR1 SGHRS, CDR2 YFSETQ. CDR3 sequence reads: CASSPGEGGDQNIQYF.

V is TRBV9 and J is TRBJ2-7. The CDR3 consists of 14 residues. In germline, CDR1 is SGDLS, CDR2 YYNGEE. The CDR3 sequence: CASSVDGRWYEQYF.

CDR3: CASQQGGEQFF. This chain uses TRBV5-4 with TRBJ2-1; the TCRdb call, TRBD1, lacks DNA for checking. The CDR3 consists of 11 residues. The germline gives CDR1 SGHNT, CDR2 YYREEE (reference sequence).

CDR3 sequence: CASSYFSGEMYEQFF. This chain connects TRBV6-5 to TRBJ2-1; no DNA is available, so the TRBD2 call from TCRdb remains unchecked. The length of the CDR3 is 15 residues. Germline-derived CDR1 and CDR2 are MNHEY and SVGAGI.

The chain combines TRBV7-9 with TRBJ2-2; TCRdb's D gene call, TRBD2, goes unchecked for lack of DNA. The germline V gene has CDR1 SEHNR and CDR2 FQNEAQ (reference sequence). CDR3 length: 13 residues. CDR3 in amino acids: CASSASSTGELFF.

The V call is TRBV19, the J call TRBJ1-5. The germline CDR1 and CDR2 sequences are LNHDA and SQIVND (reference sequence). The CDR3 length is 15 residues. The CDR3 region is CASRSEAYSNQPQHF.

The V gene is TRBV29-1, the J gene TRBJ2-5. There are 12 residues in the CDR3. Germline V lookup: CDR1 SQVTM, CDR2 ANQGSEA. Here the CDR3 reads CSVDDGKETQYF.

J is TRBJ2-5 and V is TRBV27; TCRdb indicates TRBD1, and absent DNA this call remains unverified. Germline V gene lookup returns CDR1 MNHEY and CDR2 SMNVEV (reference sequence). This CDR3 contains 14 residues. The CDR3 spells CASSIPGRRETQYF.

This sequence joins TRBV7-2 and TRBJ2-3; without DNA, the TCRdb call of TRBD2 cannot be checked. CDR3 length: 16 amino acids. Looked up from germline, CDR1 is SGHTA and CDR2 is FQGNSA. The CDR3 sequence: CASSFKRGRAVDTQYF.

V usage is TRBV4-2 and J usage is TRBJ2-7; no DNA is available, so the TRBD2 call from TCRdb remains unchecked. The germline V gene encodes CDR1 LGHNA and CDR2 YNFKEQ. The CDR3 is made up of 16 amino acids. The CDR3 protein is CASSQDLSGTNYEQYF.